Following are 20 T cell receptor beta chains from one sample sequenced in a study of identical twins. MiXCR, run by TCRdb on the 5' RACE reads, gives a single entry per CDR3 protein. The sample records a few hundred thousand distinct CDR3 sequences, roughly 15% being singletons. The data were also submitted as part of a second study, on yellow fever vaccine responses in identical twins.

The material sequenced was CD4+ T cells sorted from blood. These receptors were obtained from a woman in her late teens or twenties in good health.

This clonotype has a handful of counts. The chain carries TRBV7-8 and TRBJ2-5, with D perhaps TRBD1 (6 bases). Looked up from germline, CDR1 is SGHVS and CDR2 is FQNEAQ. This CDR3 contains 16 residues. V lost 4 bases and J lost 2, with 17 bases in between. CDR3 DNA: TGTGCCAGCAGCTCCGGACAGCCGAACCTTCAAGAGACCCAGTACTTC. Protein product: CASSSGQPNLQETQYF.

The CDR3 nucleotides are TGTGCCATCAGCGGGAGCGTAAACAATGAGCAGTTCTTC. The encoded protein is CAISGSVNNEQFF. The chain joins TRBV10-3 to TRBJ2-1, with D perhaps TRBD2 (6 bases). The V gene's germline CDR1 is ENHRY and CDR2 SYGVKD. This CDR3 contains 13 residues. With 6 bases removed from V and 5 bases from J, the gap between germline ends came to 11 bases.

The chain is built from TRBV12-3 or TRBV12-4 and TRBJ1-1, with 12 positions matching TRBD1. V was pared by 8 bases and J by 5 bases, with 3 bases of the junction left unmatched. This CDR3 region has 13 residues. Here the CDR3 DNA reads TGTGCCAGCTCGGGACAGGGGGCGACTGAAGCTTTCTTT. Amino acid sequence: CASSGQGATEAFF.

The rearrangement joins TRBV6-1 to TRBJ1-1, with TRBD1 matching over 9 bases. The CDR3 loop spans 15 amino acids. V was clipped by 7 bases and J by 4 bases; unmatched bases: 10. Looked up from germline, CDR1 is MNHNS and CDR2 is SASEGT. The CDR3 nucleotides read TGTGCCAGCACTAATGCGGTGACAGGGGGCACTGAAGCTTTCTTT. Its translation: CASTNAVTGGTEAFF.

The CDR3 here is CSAGTGTAGEGQYF. The CDR3 bases are TGCAGTGCTGGGACCGGGACAGCGGGAGAAGGCCAGTACTTC. The chain has TRBV20-1 and TRBJ2-5, with D maybe TRBD2 (8 bases). V was pared by 5 bases and J by 10 bases, with 23 bases between. The germline CDR1 and CDR2 sequences are DFQATT and SNEGSKA (reference sequence). The CDR3 spans 14 residues.

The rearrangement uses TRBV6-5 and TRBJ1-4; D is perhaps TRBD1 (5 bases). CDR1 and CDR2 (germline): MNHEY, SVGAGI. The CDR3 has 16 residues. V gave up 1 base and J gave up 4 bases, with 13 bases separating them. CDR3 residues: CASSYLPGRSNEKLFF. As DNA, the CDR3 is TGTGCCAGCAGTTACTTACCGGGACGGAGTAATGAAAAACTGTTTTTT.

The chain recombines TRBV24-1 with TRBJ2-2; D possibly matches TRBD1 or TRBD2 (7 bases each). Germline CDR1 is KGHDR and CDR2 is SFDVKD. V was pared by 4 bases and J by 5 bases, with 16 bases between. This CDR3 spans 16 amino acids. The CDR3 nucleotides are TGTGCCACCAGTGACCCCAGGGGGGGGCTAACCGGGGAGCTGTTTTTT. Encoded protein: CATSDPRGGLTGELFF.

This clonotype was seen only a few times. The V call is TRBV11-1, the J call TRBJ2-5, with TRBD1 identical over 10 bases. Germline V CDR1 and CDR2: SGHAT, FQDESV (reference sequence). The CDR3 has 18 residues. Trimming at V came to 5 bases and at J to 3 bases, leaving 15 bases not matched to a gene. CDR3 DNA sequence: TGTGCCAGCAGCCCCATATCCGGACAGGGGGATTTGAAAGAGACCCAGTACTTC. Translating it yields CASSPISGQGDLKETQYF.

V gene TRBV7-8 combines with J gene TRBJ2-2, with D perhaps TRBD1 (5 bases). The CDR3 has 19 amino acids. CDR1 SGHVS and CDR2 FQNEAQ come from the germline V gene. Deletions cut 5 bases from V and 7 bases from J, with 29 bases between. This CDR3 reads CASSPPIKGQGRFVGELFF. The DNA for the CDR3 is TGTGCCAGCAGCCCACCCATAAAAGGACAAGGCCGCTTTGTCGGGGAGCTGTTTTTT.

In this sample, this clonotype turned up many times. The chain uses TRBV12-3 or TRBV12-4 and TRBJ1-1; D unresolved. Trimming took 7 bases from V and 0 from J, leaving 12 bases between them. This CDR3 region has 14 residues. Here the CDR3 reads CASTRIDMNTEAFF. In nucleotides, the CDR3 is TGTGCCAGCACCCGTATAGACATGAACACTGAAGCTTTCTTT.

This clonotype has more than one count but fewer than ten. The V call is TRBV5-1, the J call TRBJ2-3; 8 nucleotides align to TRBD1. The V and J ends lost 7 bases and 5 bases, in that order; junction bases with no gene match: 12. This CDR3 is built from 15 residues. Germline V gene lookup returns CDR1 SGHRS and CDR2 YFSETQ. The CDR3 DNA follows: TGCGCCAGCTCAAGTTATCCGACAGGGGTAGATACGCAGTATTTT. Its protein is CASSSYPTGVDTQYF.

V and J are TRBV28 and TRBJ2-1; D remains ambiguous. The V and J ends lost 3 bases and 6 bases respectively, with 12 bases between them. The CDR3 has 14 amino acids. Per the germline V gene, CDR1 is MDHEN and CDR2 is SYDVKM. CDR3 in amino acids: CASSFPPPVNEQFF. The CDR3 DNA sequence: TGTGCCAGCAGTTTCCCCCCCCCAGTCAATGAGCAGTTCTTC.

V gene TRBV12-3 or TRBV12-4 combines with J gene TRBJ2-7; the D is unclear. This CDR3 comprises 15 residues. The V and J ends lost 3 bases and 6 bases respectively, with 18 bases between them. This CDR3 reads CASSFFGRASGEQYF. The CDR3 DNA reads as TGTGCCAGCAGTTTCTTCGGTAGGGCCTCTGGCGAGCAGTACTTC.

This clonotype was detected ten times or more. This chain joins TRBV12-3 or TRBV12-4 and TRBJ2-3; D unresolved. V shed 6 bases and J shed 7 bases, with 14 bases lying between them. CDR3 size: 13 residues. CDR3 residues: CASSPPSIYTQYF. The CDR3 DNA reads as TGTGCCAGCAGCCCGCCGTCAATCTATACGCAGTATTTT.

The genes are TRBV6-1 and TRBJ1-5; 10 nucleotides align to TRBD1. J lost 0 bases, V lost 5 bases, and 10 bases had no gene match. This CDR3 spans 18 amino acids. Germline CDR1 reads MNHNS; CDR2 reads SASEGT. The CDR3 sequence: CASSRGTGVMFSNQPQHF. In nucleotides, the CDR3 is TGTGCCAGCAGTCGCGGGACAGGGGTGATGTTTAGCAATCAGCCCCAGCATTTT.

The CDR3 DNA is TGCGCCAGCAGCGCCGGGACTAGCGGTGTCAATGAGCAGTTCTTC. This codes for CASSAGTSGVNEQFF. The chain combines TRBV5-1 with TRBJ2-1; 11 bases agree with TRBD2. Trimming at V came to 4 bases and at J to 6 bases, leaving 6 bases not matched to a gene. This CDR3 has 15 amino acids. The V gene's germline CDR1 is SGHRS and CDR2 YFSETQ.

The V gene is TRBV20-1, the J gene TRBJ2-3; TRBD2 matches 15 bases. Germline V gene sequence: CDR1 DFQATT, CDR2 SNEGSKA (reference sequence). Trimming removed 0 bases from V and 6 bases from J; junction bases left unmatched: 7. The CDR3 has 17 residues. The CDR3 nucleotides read TGCAGTGCTAGAGATCCGGGACTAGCGGGAGGATCGGATACGCAGTATTTT. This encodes CSARDPGLAGGSDTQYF.

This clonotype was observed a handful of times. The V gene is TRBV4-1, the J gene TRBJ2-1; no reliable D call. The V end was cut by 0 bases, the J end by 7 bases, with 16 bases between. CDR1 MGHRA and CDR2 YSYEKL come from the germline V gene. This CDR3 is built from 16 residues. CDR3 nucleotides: TGCGCCAGCAGCCAAGATGGCGGTCCTGGTCTGAATGAGCAGTTCTTC. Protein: CASSQDGGPGLNEQFF.

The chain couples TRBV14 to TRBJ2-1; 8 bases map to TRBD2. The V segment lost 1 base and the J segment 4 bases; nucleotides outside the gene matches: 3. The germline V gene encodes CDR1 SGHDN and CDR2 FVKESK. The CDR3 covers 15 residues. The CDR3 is CASSQALAAYNEQFF. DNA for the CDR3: TGTGCCAGCAGCCAAGCACTAGCGGCTTACAATGAGCAGTTCTTC.

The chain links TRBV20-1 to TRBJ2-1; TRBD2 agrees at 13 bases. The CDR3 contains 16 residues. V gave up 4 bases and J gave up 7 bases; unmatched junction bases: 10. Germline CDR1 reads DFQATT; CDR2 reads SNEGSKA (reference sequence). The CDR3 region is CSATRTSGSVGNEQFF. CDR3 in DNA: TGCAGTGCTACCAGGACTAGCGGGAGTGTGGGGAATGAGCAGTTCTTC.